Below, 7 T cell receptor beta chains from the same sample are listed, as sequenced in a study of blood T cell repertoires in COVID-19. The protocol was immunoSEQ multiplex PCR, while the TCRdb copy is restricted to in-frame clones and leaves out a portion. Among around 310,000 clones listed, roughly 90% were seen once. Sequences were obtained from PBMCs or T cells enriched from blood (not recorded which). The origin of the receptors is a woman in her 40s who had recovered from COVID-19.

The chain employs TRBV19 and TRBJ2-3; unclear D gene. The CDR3 is made up of 15 amino acids. V was trimmed by 6 bases and J by 0 bases, leaving 13 bases between them. Germline V lookup: CDR1 LNHDA, CDR2 SQIVND (reference sequence). The CDR3: CASSFMAQSTDTQYF. The DNA of the CDR3 is TGTGCCAGTAGCTTTATGGCCCAGAGCACAGATACGCAGTATTTT.

The chain employs TRBV6-5 and TRBJ2-7; possible D gene TRBD2, 6 bases. This CDR3 contains 15 residues. Germline V gene sequence: CDR1 MNHEY, CDR2 SVGAGI. V dropped 0 bases and J dropped 6 bases, with 15 bases sitting between them. CDR3 region: CASSYSLGGTSEQYF. CDR3 coding DNA: TGTGCCAGCAGTTACTCCCTTGGGGGGACGAGCGAGCAGTACTTC.

This clone has only one observation. The rearrangement links TRBV9 to TRBJ2-2; possible D gene TRBD2, 6 bases. The germline V gene encodes CDR1 SGDLS and CDR2 YYNGEE. V was shortened by 4 bases and J by 6 bases, with 16 bases between the two germline ends. This CDR3 has 15 residues. The CDR3, as DNA: TGTGCCAGCAGCCCCGGAGGGACCCGGGCCGGGGAGCTGTTTTTT. This translates into CASSPGGTRAGELFF.

This chain joins TRBV10-3 and TRBJ2-2, with TRBD1 matching 8 bases. V was pared by 3 bases and J by 3 bases, with 3 bases of the junction left unmatched. The CDR3 sequence is 15 residues long. Germline assignment: CDR1 ENHRY and CDR2 SYGVKD. The CDR3 sequence is CAISDSTGDTGELFF. CDR3 DNA sequence: TGTGCCATCAGTGACTCGACAGGGGACACCGGGGAGCTGTTTTTT.

The chain uses TRBV10-3 and TRBJ2-1, with 7 bases that match TRBD1. V shed 6 bases and J 7 bases; nucleotides not matched to a gene: 12. In germline, CDR1 is ENHRY, CDR2 SYGVKD. This CDR3 is built from 15 residues. CDR3 loop: CAIRGRGLISNEQFF. The DNA for the CDR3 is TGTGCCATCAGAGGTAGGGGGCTTATTAGTAATGAGCAGTTCTTC.

This clone is a singleton in its sample. The chain carries TRBV15 and TRBJ2-3, with D possibly being TRBD2 (6 bases). Trimming took 2 bases from V and 1 from J, leaving 13 bases between them. Germline-derived CDR1 and CDR2 are LNHNV and YYDKDF (reference sequence). The CDR3 loop spans 16 amino acids. The CDR3 DNA follows: TGTGCCACCAGCAGACAAGACCCGGGGGGCACAGATACGCAGTATTTT. Translated: CATSRQDPGGTDTQYF.

This clone was seen once. The CDR3 nucleotides are TGTGCCAGCAGCCAAGATACCAGAAGCTACACCTTC. It is translated as CASSQDTRSYTF. The chain employs TRBV3-1 (or the pseudogene TRBV3-2) and TRBJ1-2; D not certain. Germline lookup yields CDR1 LGHDT and CDR2 YNNKEL (reference sequence). V shed 0 bases and J shed 9 bases, with 8 bases lying between them. There are 12 residues in the CDR3.